This T cell receptor (beta chain) was sequenced for a study of blood T cell repertoires in COVID-19. For the study at large: Some COVID-19 samples were acute and others convalescent; all came from the United States, Italy and Spain. T cells, B-cell-depleted T cells, or PBMCs supplied cDNA or gDNA.

This clone was picked up one time. V was clipped by 6 bases and J by 4 bases, with 15 bases between them. The germline gives CDR1 MNHEY, CDR2 SVGEGT. The CDR3 sequence is 14 residues long. Authors' data handling: The assay estimated nucleated cells by amplifying reference gene primers. The table came from immunoSEQ multiplex PCR; TCRdb's copy has only in-frame clones and leaves some out. That table supplies the V and J calls and clone size; D and trimming were determined from the DNA. In the table there are over 60,000 clones, approximately 80% of which are singletons. The sequenced sample was peripheral blood. The TCR was taken from a human donor in a cohort sampled during active COVID-19. The chain links TRBV6-2 or TRBV6-3 to TRBJ1-2; no clear D. Here the CDR3 DNA reads TGTGCCAGCAGCCGCGACACGGGATCCTATGGCTACACCTTC. Protein: CASSRDTGSYGYTF.